A single sample gave rise to the 2 T cell receptor beta chains below, sequenced in a study of blood T cell repertoires in COVID-19. Using immunoSEQ multiplex PCR, the repertoire was profiled, and TCRdb retains in-frame clones only, with some absent. This table holds 200,000 to 250,000 clones, around four fifths found once. The sequenced material came from peripheral blood. The receptors were sampled from a woman between 65 and 79 years old with active or convalescent COVID-19.

V is TRBV6-5 and J is TRBJ2-4, with 8 bases matching TRBD1. V dropped 6 bases and J dropped 7; count of bases not matched to a gene: 11. The germline gives CDR1 MNHEY, CDR2 SVGAGI. The CDR3 totals 15 residues. The chain's CDR3 is CASRPGTGEGNIQYF. The CDR3 region has the DNA TGTGCCAGCAGACCCGGGACAGGAGAGGGGAACATTCAGTACTTC.

This clone was seen more than once but under ten times. The chain combines TRBV20-1 with TRBJ2-7; TRBD1 aligns across 7 bases. The V segment lost 3 bases and the J segment 4 bases; nucleotides outside the gene matches: 9. Germline CDR1 is DFQATT and CDR2 is SNEGSKA (reference sequence). The CDR3 has 14 residues. The CDR3 DNA follows: TGCAGTGCTAGTTCGGGACAGCTCGATTACGAGCAGTACTTC. As protein: CSASSGQLDYEQYF.